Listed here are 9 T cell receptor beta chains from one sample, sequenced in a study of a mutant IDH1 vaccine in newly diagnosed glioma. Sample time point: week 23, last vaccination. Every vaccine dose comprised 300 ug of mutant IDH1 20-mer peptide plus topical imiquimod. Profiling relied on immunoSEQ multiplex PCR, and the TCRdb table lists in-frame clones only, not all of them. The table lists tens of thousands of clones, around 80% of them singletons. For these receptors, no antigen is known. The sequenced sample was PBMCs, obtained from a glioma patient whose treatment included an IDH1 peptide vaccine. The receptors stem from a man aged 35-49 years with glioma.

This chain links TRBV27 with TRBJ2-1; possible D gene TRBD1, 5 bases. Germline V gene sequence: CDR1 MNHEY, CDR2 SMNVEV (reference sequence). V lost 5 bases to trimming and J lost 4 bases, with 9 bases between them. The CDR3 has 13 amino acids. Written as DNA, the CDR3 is TGTGCCAGCAGTCCAGACAGTTACAATGAGCAGTTCTTC. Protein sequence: CASSPDSYNEQFF.

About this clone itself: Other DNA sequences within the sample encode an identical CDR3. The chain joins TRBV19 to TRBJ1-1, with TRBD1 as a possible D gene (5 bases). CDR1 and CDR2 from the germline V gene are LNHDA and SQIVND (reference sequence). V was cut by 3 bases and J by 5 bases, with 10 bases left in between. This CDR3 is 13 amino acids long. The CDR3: CASSIGGGTEAFF. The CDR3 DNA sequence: TGTGCCAGTAGTATTGGGGGGGGGACTGAAGCTTTCTTT.

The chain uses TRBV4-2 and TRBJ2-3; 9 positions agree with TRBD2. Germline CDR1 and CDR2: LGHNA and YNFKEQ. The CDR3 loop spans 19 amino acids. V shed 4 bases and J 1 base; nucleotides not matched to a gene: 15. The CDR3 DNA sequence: TGTGCCAGCAGCCCGAGCGCGGGGGGGCTATCTCCGCGCACAGATACGCAGTATTTT. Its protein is CASSPSAGGLSPRTDTQYF.

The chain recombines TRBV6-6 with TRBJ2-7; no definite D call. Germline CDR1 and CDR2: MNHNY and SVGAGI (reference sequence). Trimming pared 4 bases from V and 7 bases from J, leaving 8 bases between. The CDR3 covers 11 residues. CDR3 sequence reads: CASSFGREQYF. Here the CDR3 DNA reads TGTGCCAGCAGTTTCGGCCGGGAGCAGTACTTC.

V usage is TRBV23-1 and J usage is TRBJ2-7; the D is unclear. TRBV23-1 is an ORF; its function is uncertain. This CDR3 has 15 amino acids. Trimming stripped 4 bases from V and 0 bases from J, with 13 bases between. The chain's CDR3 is CASSRNRPLSYEQYF. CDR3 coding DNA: TGCGCCAGCAGTCGAAATCGGCCCCTCTCCTACGAGCAGTACTTC.

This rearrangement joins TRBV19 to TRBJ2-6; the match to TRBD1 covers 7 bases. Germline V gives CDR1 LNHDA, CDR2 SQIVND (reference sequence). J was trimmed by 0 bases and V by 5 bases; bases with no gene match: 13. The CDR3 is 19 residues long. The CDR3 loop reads CASSARDSLGSSGANVLTF. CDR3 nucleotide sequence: TGTGCCAGTAGTGCCCGGGACAGCCTAGGGAGCTCTGGGGCCAACGTCCTGACTTTC.

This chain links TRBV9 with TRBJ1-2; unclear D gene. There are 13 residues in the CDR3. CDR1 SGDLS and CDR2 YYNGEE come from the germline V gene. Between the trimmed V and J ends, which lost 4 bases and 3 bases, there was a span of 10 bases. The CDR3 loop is CASSLDNDYGYTF. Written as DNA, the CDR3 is TGTGCCAGCAGCCTCGACAACGACTATGGCTACACCTTC.

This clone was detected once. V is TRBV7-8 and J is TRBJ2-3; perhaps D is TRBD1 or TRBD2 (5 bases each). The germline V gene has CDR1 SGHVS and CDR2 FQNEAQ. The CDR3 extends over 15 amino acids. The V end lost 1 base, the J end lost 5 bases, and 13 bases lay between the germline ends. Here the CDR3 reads CASSLGQFGGDTQYF. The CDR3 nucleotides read TGTGCCAGCAGCTTAGGACAGTTCGGAGGAGATACGCAGTATTTT.

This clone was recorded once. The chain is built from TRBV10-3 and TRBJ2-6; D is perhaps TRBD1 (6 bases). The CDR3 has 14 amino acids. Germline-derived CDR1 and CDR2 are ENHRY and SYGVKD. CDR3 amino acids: CVTTQGTGANVLTF. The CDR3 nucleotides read TGTGTGACTACACAGGGAACTGGGGCCAACGTCCTGACTTTC.